The 24 T cell receptor beta chains below were found in one sample sequenced in a study of cytomegalovirus exposure and HLA in healthy donors. The primer mix had 60 Vbeta and 13 Jbeta primers. The method was immunoSEQ multiplex PCR; TCRdb's version includes in-frame clones alone and lacks a portion of them. The sample consists of about 190,000 clones, around 81% of them appearing once. Sequenced: PBMCs. These receptors were taken from a young woman in good health and CMV-seropositive.

This clone was detected a few times. The chain links TRBV11-3 to TRBJ2-1; D not resolved. Germline CDR1 and CDR2: SGHNT and YENEEA. Trimming pared 1 base from V and 9 bases from J, leaving 7 bases between. The CDR3 has 12 residues. The CDR3 region is CASSLAGGEQFF. CDR3 nucleotides: TGTGCCAGCAGCTTAGCTGGCGGTGAGCAGTTCTTC.

The chain couples TRBV7-9 to TRBJ2-5; possibly TRBD2 for D (5 bases). V was clipped by 5 bases and J by 5 bases, with 18 bases between them. Germline-derived CDR1 and CDR2 are SEHNR and FQNEAQ (reference sequence). This CDR3 is 15 amino acids long. CDR3 sequence (DNA): TGTGCCAGCAGCCGACTCGGGGTCGGGTCGGAGACCCAGTACTTC. Its translation: CASSRLGVGSETQYF.

The gene calls are TRBV11-2 and TRBJ2-5; 8 bases map to TRBD1. The DNA end favors TRBJ2-7, so the J call may be wrong. Looked up from germline, CDR1 is SGHAT and CDR2 is FQNNGV. The CDR3 contains 17 residues. CDR3 sequence (DNA): TGTGCCAGCAGCTTAGATCTATCGGGCAGGGGGCTATACGAGCAGTACTTC. Translated, it gives CASSLDLSGRGLYEQYF.

The J gene is TRBJ1-2, the V gene TRBV30, with a possible D match to TRBD1 (6 bases). CDR1 is GTSNPN, CDR2 SVGIG, per germline (reference sequence). Deletions cut 2 bases from V and 6 bases from J, with 10 bases between. The CDR3 is made up of 12 amino acids. The CDR3 DNA reads as TGTGCCTGGAGTCCCAGGACAGATGGCTACACCTTC. Translated, it gives CAWSPRTDGYTF.

This chain uses TRBV9 with TRBJ1-2; no clear D gene. Between the trimmed V and J ends, which lost 4 bases and 8 bases, there was a span of 9 bases. Germline CDR1 reads SGDLS; CDR2 reads YYNGEE. CDR3 size: 11 residues. The CDR3 here is CASSSTWGYTF. In DNA form, the CDR3 reads TGTGCCAGCAGCAGTACTTGGGGCTACACCTTC.

This chain uses TRBV5-1 with TRBJ2-2; possibly TRBD1 for D (5 bases). Germline V gene sequence: CDR1 SGHRS, CDR2 YFSETQ. V was pared by 4 bases and J by 3 bases, with 13 bases between. This CDR3 has 15 residues. The CDR3 sequence: CASSPLRVDTGELFF. The CDR3 region has the DNA TGCGCCAGCAGCCCCCTCAGGGTTGACACCGGGGAGCTGTTTTTT.

V gene TRBV10-3 combines with J gene TRBJ1-2; 7 bases match TRBD1. Germline V gives CDR1 ENHRY, CDR2 SYGVKD. The ends lost 3 bases at V and 7 bases at J; junction bases unmatched: 5. This CDR3 has 13 amino acids. CDR3 bases: TGTGCCATCAGTGACGGGACAGACCCTGGCTACACCTTC. Its translation: CAISDGTDPGYTF.

This chain uses TRBV2 with TRBJ2-3; tentative D call: TRBD1 (5 bases). Trimming pared 4 bases from V and 9 bases from J, leaving 8 bases between. There are 11 residues in the CDR3. Germline values: CDR1 SNHLY, CDR2 FYNNEI. The CDR3 loop is CASSGQGTQYF. In DNA form, the CDR3 reads TGTGCCAGCAGTGGCCAGGGAACGCAGTATTTT.

The V gene is TRBV2, the J gene TRBJ2-3; 12 bases fit TRBD2. In germline, CDR1 is SNHLY, CDR2 FYNNEI. The CDR3 has 16 amino acids. With V trimmed by 6 bases and J by 4 bases, 8 bases remained unmatched. Here the CDR3 DNA reads TGTGCCAGCAGGGGTCCTAGCGGGGGGGCCTCAGATACGCAGTATTTT. It encodes CASRGPSGGASDTQYF. The complete variable domain, with remaining parts taken from reference TRBV2 and TRBJ2-3, reads EPEVTQTPSHQVTQMGQEVILRCVPISNHLYFYWYRQILGQKVEFLVSFYNNEISEKSEIFDDQFSVERPDGSNFTLKIRSTKLEDSAMYFCASRGPSGGASDTQYFGPGTRLTVL.

The chain joins TRBV5-6 to TRBJ1-1, with a weak D call TRBD1 (5 bases). Germline CDR1 is SGHDT and CDR2 is YYEEEE. Trimming removed 1 base at V and 5 bases at J, with 6 bases between. There are 12 residues in the CDR3. The CDR3 reads CASSLRGTEAFF. The DNA for the CDR3 is TGTGCCAGCAGCTTGAGGGGTACTGAAGCTTTCTTT.

The chain recombines TRBV7-9 with TRBJ2-5, with no clear D. Trimming pared 5 bases from V and 2 bases from J, leaving 15 bases between. This CDR3 has 15 residues. The germline V gene has CDR1 SEHNR and CDR2 FQNEAQ (reference sequence). CDR3 bases: TGTGCCAGCAGCCGCCTCCAAACTCGTCAAGAGACCCAGTACTTC. Its protein is CASSRLQTRQETQYF.

This chain uses TRBV10-3 with TRBJ1-4; D call uncertain. The CDR3 loop spans 14 amino acids. Trimming shortened V by 10 bases and J by 8 bases, and 20 bases separated the two germline ends. Germline lookup yields CDR1 ENHRY and CDR2 SYGVKD. CDR3 protein: CATGPSGVEEKLFF. DNA of the CDR3: TGTGCCACAGGCCCGTCCGGGGTTGAAGAAAAACTGTTTTTT.

V gene TRBV6-5 combines with J gene TRBJ2-1; possible D gene TRBD2, 5 bases. The V gene's germline CDR1 is MNHEY and CDR2 SVGAGI. The V end was cut by 0 bases, the J end by 10 bases, with 13 bases between. The CDR3 is made up of 14 amino acids. The CDR3 sequence is CASSYSRMGVEQFF. DNA of the CDR3: TGTGCCAGCAGTTACTCGAGAATGGGAGTAGAGCAGTTCTTC.

V and J are TRBV19 and TRBJ1-2; 9 nucleotides agree with TRBD1. J gave up 11 bases and V 4 bases, and 11 bases lay outside the gene matches. The CDR3 has 14 amino acids. CDR1 LNHDA and CDR2 SQIVND come from the germline V gene (reference sequence). CDR3 protein: CASSTRDRVEYYTF. The DNA of the CDR3 is TGTGCCAGTAGTACAAGGGACAGGGTGGAGTATTACACCTTC. Using reference TRBV19 and TRBJ1-2 for the parts outside the CDR3, the full variable domain is DGGITQSPKYLFRKEGQNVTLSCEQNLNHDAMYWYRQDPGQGLRLIYYSQIVNDFQKGDIAEGYSVSREKKESFPLTVTSAQKNPTAFYLCASSTRDRVEYYTFGSGTRLTVV.

V and J are TRBV28 and TRBJ2-7, with D possibly TRBD1 on 5 matching bases. From germline, CDR1 is MDHEN and CDR2 SYDVKM. Trimming shortened V by 5 bases and J by 6 bases, and 14 bases separated the two germline ends. CDR3 length: 13 residues. The CDR3 loop is CASSTQGTGEQYF. CDR3 sequence (DNA): TGTGCCAGCAGTACTCAGGGAACCGGCGAGCAGTACTTC.

This sequence joins TRBV5-6 and TRBJ1-4, with TRBD1 matching over 10 bases. This CDR3 comprises 16 residues. V lost 4 bases, J lost 8 bases, and 11 bases stayed unmatched. Germline CDR1 and CDR2: SGHDT and YYEEEE. CDR3 bases: TGTGCCAGCAGCAGGAATGCCGGGACAGGGGAGGAAAAACTGTTTTTT. This codes for CASSRNAGTGEEKLFF.

The chain joins TRBV5-1 to TRBJ2-7, with 7 bases matching TRBD2. This CDR3 comprises 15 residues. V lost 4 bases and J lost 7; bases outside the gene matches: 14. Germline-derived CDR1 and CDR2 are SGHRS and YFSETQ. The CDR3 protein is CASSPAGPQGGEQYF. The CDR3, as DNA: TGCGCCAGCAGCCCGGCGGGGCCCCAGGGAGGGGAGCAGTACTTC.

The chain joins TRBV19 to TRBJ1-2, with D unresolved. V lost 5 bases to trimming and J lost 4 bases, with 14 bases between them. The CDR3 totals 14 residues. CDR1 and CDR2 from the germline V gene are LNHDA and SQIVND (reference sequence). CDR3 residues: CASSVSWPRYGYTF. Here the CDR3 DNA reads TGTGCCAGTAGTGTAAGTTGGCCACGCTATGGCTACACCTTC.

The V gene is TRBV2, the J gene TRBJ1-2, with D possibly TRBD1 on 6 matching bases. This CDR3 comprises 12 residues. V dropped 7 bases and J dropped 4 bases, with 10 bases sitting between them. CDR1 is SNHLY, CDR2 FYNNEI, per germline. The CDR3 nucleotides read TGTGCCAGCAAGGGGGAAGGCTATGGCTACACCTTC. Translation gives CASKGEGYGYTF.

J is TRBJ1-3 and V is TRBV7-6; tentatively, D is TRBD1 (6 bases). This CDR3 is 14 amino acids long. With 7 bases removed from V and 4 bases from J, the gap between germline ends came to 14 bases. Germline CDR1 reads SGHVS; CDR2 reads FNYEAQ. The CDR3 is CASTTGTPGNTIYF. The CDR3 nucleotides are TGTGCCAGCACCACGGGGACACCGGGAAACACCATATATTTT. Supplemented by reference TRBV7-6 and TRBJ1-3, the full variable domain reads GAGVSQSPRYKVTKRGQDVALRCDPISGHVSLYWYRQALGQGPEFLTYFNYEAQQDKSGLPNDRFSAERPEGSISTLTIQRTEQRDSAMYRCASTTGTPGNTIYFGEGSWLTVV.

The V and J genes are TRBV5-4 and TRBJ1-2; TRBD1 is a possible D gene (6 bases). The germline V gene encodes CDR1 SGHNT and CDR2 YYREEE (reference sequence). V was cut by 4 bases and J by 4 bases, with 14 bases left in between. CDR3 size: 14 residues. The CDR3 loop reads CASSGEDRIYGYTF. In DNA, the CDR3 is TGTGCCAGCAGCGGTGAGGACAGAATCTATGGCTACACCTTC.

The rearrangement joins TRBV19 to TRBJ1-1, with no clear D. Looked up from germline, CDR1 is LNHDA and CDR2 is SQIVND (reference sequence). V was shortened by 0 bases and J by 14 bases, with 19 bases between the two germline ends. The CDR3 loop spans 14 amino acids. The CDR3 loop is CASSIDLSDEASFF. CDR3 sequence (DNA): TGTGCCAGTAGTATAGATCTGTCGGACGAAGCTAGCTTCTTT.

The CDR3 nucleotides are TGTGCCAGCAGAGCTTATGACAGGAACACTGAAGCTTTCTTT. Protein product: CASRAYDRNTEAFF. The gene calls are TRBV6-4 and TRBJ1-1; TRBD1 might be the D (5 bases). The CDR3 totals 14 residues. Trimming stripped 6 bases from V and 1 base from J, with 12 bases between. The germline V gene encodes CDR1 MRHNA and CDR2 SNTAGT.

J is TRBJ2-7 and V is TRBV11-2, with 13 bases that match TRBD2. This CDR3 has 13 amino acids. The V and J ends lost 6 bases and 4 bases, in that order; junction bases with no gene match: 0. Germline V gives CDR1 SGHAT, CDR2 FQNNGV. The CDR3 DNA follows: TGTGCCAGCAGACTAGCGGGGGGGTACGAGCAGTACTTC. It yields the protein CASRLAGGYEQYF.